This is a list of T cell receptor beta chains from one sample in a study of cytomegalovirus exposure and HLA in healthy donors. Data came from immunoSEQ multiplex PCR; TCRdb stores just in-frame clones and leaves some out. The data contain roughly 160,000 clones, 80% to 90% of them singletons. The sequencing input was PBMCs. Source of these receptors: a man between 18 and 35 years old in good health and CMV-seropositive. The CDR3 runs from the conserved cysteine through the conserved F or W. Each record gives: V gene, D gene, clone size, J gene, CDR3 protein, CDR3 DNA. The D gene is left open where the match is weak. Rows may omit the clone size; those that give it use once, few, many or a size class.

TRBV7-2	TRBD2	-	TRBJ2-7	CASSPRLAAYEQYF	TGTGCCAGCAGCCCCCGACTAGCGGCCTACGAGCAGTACTTC
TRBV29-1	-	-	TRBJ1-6	CSVQGPGRNSPLHF	TGCAGCGTTCAGGGGCCAGGGCGGAATTCACCCCTCCACTTT
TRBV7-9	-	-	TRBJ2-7	CASSPNPTSNEQYF	TGTGCCAGCAGCCCCAACCCCACATCAAACGAGCAGTACTTC
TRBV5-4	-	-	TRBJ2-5	CASSLGRTAIQETQYF	TGTGCCAGCAGCTTGGGTAGGACAGCTATCCAAGAGACCCAGTACTTC
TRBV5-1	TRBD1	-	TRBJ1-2	CASSSGQGDTNYGYTF	TGCGCCAGCAGCTCCGGACAGGGAGACACTAACTATGGCTACACCTTC
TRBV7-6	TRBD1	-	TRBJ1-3	CASSLGTGGNTIYF	TGTGCCAGCAGCCTAGGGACAGGGGGAAACACCATATATTTT
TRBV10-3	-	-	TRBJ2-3	CAISESSSSTDTQYF	TGTGCCATCAGTGAGTCTAGTTCTAGCACAGATACGCAGTATTTT
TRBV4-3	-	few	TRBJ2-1	CASSQDWQWGAEAINEQFF	TGCGCCAGCAGCCAAGATTGGCAGTGGGGAGCGGAGGCAATCAATGAGCAGTTCTTC
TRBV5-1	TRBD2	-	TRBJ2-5	CASSSGPAGGQETQYF	TGCGCCAGCAGCTCGGGACCAGCGGGGGGCCAAGAGACCCAGTACTTC
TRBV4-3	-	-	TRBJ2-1	CASSQEYTADSPYNEQFF	TGCGCCAGCAGCCAAGAGTACACGGCAGACTCGCCCTACAATGAGCAGTTCTTC
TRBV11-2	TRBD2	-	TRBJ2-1	CASSLDGSGGRNEQFF	TGTGCCAGCAGCTTAGATGGGAGCGGGGGGAGGAATGAGCAGTTCTTC
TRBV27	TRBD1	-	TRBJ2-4	CASSTILQGAKNIQYF	TGTGCCAGCAGCACTATCCTACAGGGGGCCAAAAACATTCAGTACTTC
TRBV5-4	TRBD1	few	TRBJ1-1	CASSRTGFNTEAFF	TGTGCCAGCAGCCGGACAGGGTTTAACACTGAAGCTTTCTTT
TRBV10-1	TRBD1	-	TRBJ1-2	CASSRGWTGDGYTF	TGCGCCAGCTCGAGGGGATGGACAGGGGATGGCTACACCTTC
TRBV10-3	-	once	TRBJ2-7	CAISEAPQTYEQYF	TGTGCCATCAGTGAGGCCCCACAGACCTACGAGCAGTACTTC
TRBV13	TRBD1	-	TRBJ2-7	CASSSQGSPYEQYF	TGTGCCAGCAGCTCACAGGGGTCCCCTTACGAGCAGTACTTC
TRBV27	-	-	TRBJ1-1	CASRRSLNTEAFF	TGTGCCAGCAGGAGAAGTCTGAACACTGAAGCTTTCTTT
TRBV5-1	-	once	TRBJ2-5	CASSQQGTQETQYF	TGCGCCAGCAGCCAACAGGGCACCCAAGAGACCCAGTACTTC
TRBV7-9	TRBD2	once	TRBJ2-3	CASIGRGGRADTQYF	TGTGCCAGCATTGGGCGGGGGGGCCGAGCAGATACGCAGTATTTT
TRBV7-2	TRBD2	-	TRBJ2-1	CASSPGAGGAYNEQFF	TGTGCCAGCAGCCCTGGAGCGGGGGGCGCCTACAATGAGCAGTTCTTC
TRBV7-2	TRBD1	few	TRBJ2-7	CASSAGQGGFYEQYF	TGTGCCAGCAGCGCCGGACAGGGTGGTTTCTACGAGCAGTACTTC
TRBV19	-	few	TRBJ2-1	CASSIELYNEQFF	TGTGCCAGTAGTATTGAGCTCTACAATGAGCAGTTCTTC
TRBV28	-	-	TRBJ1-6	CASSFRNSPLHF	TGTGCCAGCAGTTTCCGGAATTCACCCCTCCACTTT
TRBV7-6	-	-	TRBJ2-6	CASSLDLMGANVLTF	TGTGCCAGCAGCTTAGACTTAATGGGGGCCAACGTCCTGACTTTC
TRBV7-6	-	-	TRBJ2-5	CASSTQGLGNQETQYF	TGTGCCAGCAGCACCCAGGGGCTGGGAAATCAAGAGACCCAGTACTTC
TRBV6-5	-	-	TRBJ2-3	CASSYSLLDTQYF	TGTGCCAGCAGTTACTCCCTGTTAGATACGCAGTATTTT
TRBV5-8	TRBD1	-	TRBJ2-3	CASSWGQSTDTQYF	TGTGCCAGCAGCTGGGGACAGAGCACAGATACGCAGTATTTT
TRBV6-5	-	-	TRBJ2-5	CASRLIETGEQYF	TGTGCCAGCAGGCTCATTGAGACGGGGGAGCAGTACTTC
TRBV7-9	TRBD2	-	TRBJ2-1	CANDALAGLYNEQFF	TGTGCCAACGACGCCCTAGCGGGACTATACAATGAGCAGTTCTTC
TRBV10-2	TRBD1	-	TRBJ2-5	CASSDGTGLETQYF	TGCGCCAGCAGTGATGGGACAGGGCTAGAGACCCAGTACTTC
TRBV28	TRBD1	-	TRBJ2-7	CASSSRQGAYEQYF	TGTGCCAGCAGTTCCAGGCAGGGGGCTTACGAGCAGTACTTC
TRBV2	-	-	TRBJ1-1	CASSVSGTEAFF	TGTGCCAGCAGTGTCTCAGGGACTGAAGCTTTCTTT
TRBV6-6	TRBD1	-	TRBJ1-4	CASRPDRGNNEKLFF	TGTGCCAGCAGACCCGACAGGGGTAACAATGAAAAACTGTTTTTT
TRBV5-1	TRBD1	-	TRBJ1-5	CASRAGTGGSPQHF	TGCGCCAGCAGGGCGGGGACAGGGGGCTCGCCCCAGCATTTT
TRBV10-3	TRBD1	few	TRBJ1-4	CAIRSTGVDEKLFF	TGTGCCATCAGGTCGACAGGGGTAGATGAAAAACTGTTTTTT
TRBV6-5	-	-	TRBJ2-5	CASSHSETQYF	TGTGCCAGCAGTCACAGCGAGACCCAGTACTTC
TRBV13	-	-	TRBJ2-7	CASSLRPRLSQQYEQYF	TGTGCCAGCAGCCTACGACCCCGACTCTCACAACAATACGAGCAGTACTTC
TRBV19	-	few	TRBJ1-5	CASWQGGNQPQHF	TGTGCCAGTTGGCAGGGTGGCAATCAGCCCCAGCATTTT
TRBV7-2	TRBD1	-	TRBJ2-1	CASSLRDRHNEQFF	TGTGCCAGCAGCCTCCGGGACAGGCACAATGAGCAGTTCTTC
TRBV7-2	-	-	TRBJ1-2	CASSLQVVYGYTF	TGTGCCAGCAGCTTACAGGTTGTCTATGGCTACACCTTC
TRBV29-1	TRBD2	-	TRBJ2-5	CSVSGGWQETQYF	TGCAGCGTTTCGGGGGGGTGGCAAGAGACCCAGTACTTC
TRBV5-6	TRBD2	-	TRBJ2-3	CASSSTSGDSTDTQYF	TGTGCCAGCAGCTCAACTAGCGGGGATAGCACAGATACGCAGTATTTT
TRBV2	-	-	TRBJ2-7	CASSESLGPIYEQYF	TGTGCCAGCAGTGAAAGTTTGGGGCCAATTTACGAGCAGTACTTC
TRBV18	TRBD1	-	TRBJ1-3	CASSPQTGASGNTIYF	TGTGCCAGCTCACCACAAACAGGGGCCTCTGGAAACACCATATATTTT
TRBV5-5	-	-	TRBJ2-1	CASSFLSDEQFF	TGTGCCAGCAGCTTCCTGTCTGATGAGCAGTTCTTC
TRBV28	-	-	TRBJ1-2	CASSITLGGGYTF	TGTGCCAGCAGTATCACGCTGGGGGGTGGCTACACCTTC
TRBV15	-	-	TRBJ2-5	CATRGLYQETQYF	TGTGCCACCCGTGGGCTGTACCAAGAGACCCAGTACTTC
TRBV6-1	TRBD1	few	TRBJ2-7	CASTGTGLHEQYF	TGTGCCAGCACCGGGACAGGGTTACACGAGCAGTACTTC